The table lists the clone carrying this T cell receptor (beta chain) with many counts. Its antigen is not identified. The germline V and J ends were trimmed by 6 bases and 8 bases, with 28 bases remaining between them. The CDR3 contains 17 residues. The germline V gene encodes CDR1 SGHAT and CDR2 FQNNGV. Amplification of TCR beta CDR3 regions was performed using RNA transcripts as template. First-round RT-PCR with HTBI primers amplified the TCR CDR3 region. TCRdb re-derived calls from the multiplex PCR reads in MiXCR, one entry per CDR3 protein. The sample has a few hundred thousand distinct CDR3 sequences, approximately 15% seen once. The sample comes from a study of T cells in Graves' hyperthyroidism and ophthalmopathy. Whole-study context: Specimen type is peripheral blood, collected at initial diagnosis prior to any treatment.

Disease duration under 2 months; hyperthyroidism patients were aged 18 to 65. The study's findings and limits: Ophthalmopathy onset followed model prediction by a median around 6.6 months. Most clonotypes expanded in thyroid above 0.001 were likewise present in blood.

The clonotype comes from a woman under 30 with Graves' hyperthyroidism. Input material: blood. This rearrangement joins TRBV11-2 to TRBJ1-2; D might be TRBD1 (6 bases). The chain's CDR3 is CASSYLQGGRGYNGYTF. In DNA, the CDR3 is TGTGCCAGCAGTTATCTCCAGGGAGGCAGGGGTTATAACGGCTACACCTTC.